The TCR beta chain described here comes from a study of cytomegalovirus exposure and HLA in healthy donors. With respect to this clone: As yet, its antigen is unknown.

Study-wide results and limits: Across all donors, roughly uniform sequencing depth was an assumption of the presence/absence analyses.

PCR was performed using 60 Vbeta and 13 Jbeta primers. Sequencing was performed with immunoSEQ multiplex PCR; in TCRdb, only in-frame clones are kept and a portion is missing. Of 150,000 to 200,000 clones listed, about 79% were seen once; the top ten hold approximately 0.092%. CDR1 and CDR2 (germline): LGHNA, YNFKEQ. V gave up 1 base and J gave up 7 bases; unmatched junction bases: 13. The CDR3 runs 18 residues. This receptor was taken from a boy aged 2 to 10 in good health and CMV-seronegative. The chain recombines TRBV4-2 with TRBJ1-6; 7 nucleotides agree with TRBD1. Sequenced: PBMCs. In DNA, the CDR3 is TGTGCCAGCAGCCAAGCCGGGACAGTCGGTACGTGGAATTCACCCCTCCACTTT. It is translated as CASSQAGTVGTWNSPLHF.